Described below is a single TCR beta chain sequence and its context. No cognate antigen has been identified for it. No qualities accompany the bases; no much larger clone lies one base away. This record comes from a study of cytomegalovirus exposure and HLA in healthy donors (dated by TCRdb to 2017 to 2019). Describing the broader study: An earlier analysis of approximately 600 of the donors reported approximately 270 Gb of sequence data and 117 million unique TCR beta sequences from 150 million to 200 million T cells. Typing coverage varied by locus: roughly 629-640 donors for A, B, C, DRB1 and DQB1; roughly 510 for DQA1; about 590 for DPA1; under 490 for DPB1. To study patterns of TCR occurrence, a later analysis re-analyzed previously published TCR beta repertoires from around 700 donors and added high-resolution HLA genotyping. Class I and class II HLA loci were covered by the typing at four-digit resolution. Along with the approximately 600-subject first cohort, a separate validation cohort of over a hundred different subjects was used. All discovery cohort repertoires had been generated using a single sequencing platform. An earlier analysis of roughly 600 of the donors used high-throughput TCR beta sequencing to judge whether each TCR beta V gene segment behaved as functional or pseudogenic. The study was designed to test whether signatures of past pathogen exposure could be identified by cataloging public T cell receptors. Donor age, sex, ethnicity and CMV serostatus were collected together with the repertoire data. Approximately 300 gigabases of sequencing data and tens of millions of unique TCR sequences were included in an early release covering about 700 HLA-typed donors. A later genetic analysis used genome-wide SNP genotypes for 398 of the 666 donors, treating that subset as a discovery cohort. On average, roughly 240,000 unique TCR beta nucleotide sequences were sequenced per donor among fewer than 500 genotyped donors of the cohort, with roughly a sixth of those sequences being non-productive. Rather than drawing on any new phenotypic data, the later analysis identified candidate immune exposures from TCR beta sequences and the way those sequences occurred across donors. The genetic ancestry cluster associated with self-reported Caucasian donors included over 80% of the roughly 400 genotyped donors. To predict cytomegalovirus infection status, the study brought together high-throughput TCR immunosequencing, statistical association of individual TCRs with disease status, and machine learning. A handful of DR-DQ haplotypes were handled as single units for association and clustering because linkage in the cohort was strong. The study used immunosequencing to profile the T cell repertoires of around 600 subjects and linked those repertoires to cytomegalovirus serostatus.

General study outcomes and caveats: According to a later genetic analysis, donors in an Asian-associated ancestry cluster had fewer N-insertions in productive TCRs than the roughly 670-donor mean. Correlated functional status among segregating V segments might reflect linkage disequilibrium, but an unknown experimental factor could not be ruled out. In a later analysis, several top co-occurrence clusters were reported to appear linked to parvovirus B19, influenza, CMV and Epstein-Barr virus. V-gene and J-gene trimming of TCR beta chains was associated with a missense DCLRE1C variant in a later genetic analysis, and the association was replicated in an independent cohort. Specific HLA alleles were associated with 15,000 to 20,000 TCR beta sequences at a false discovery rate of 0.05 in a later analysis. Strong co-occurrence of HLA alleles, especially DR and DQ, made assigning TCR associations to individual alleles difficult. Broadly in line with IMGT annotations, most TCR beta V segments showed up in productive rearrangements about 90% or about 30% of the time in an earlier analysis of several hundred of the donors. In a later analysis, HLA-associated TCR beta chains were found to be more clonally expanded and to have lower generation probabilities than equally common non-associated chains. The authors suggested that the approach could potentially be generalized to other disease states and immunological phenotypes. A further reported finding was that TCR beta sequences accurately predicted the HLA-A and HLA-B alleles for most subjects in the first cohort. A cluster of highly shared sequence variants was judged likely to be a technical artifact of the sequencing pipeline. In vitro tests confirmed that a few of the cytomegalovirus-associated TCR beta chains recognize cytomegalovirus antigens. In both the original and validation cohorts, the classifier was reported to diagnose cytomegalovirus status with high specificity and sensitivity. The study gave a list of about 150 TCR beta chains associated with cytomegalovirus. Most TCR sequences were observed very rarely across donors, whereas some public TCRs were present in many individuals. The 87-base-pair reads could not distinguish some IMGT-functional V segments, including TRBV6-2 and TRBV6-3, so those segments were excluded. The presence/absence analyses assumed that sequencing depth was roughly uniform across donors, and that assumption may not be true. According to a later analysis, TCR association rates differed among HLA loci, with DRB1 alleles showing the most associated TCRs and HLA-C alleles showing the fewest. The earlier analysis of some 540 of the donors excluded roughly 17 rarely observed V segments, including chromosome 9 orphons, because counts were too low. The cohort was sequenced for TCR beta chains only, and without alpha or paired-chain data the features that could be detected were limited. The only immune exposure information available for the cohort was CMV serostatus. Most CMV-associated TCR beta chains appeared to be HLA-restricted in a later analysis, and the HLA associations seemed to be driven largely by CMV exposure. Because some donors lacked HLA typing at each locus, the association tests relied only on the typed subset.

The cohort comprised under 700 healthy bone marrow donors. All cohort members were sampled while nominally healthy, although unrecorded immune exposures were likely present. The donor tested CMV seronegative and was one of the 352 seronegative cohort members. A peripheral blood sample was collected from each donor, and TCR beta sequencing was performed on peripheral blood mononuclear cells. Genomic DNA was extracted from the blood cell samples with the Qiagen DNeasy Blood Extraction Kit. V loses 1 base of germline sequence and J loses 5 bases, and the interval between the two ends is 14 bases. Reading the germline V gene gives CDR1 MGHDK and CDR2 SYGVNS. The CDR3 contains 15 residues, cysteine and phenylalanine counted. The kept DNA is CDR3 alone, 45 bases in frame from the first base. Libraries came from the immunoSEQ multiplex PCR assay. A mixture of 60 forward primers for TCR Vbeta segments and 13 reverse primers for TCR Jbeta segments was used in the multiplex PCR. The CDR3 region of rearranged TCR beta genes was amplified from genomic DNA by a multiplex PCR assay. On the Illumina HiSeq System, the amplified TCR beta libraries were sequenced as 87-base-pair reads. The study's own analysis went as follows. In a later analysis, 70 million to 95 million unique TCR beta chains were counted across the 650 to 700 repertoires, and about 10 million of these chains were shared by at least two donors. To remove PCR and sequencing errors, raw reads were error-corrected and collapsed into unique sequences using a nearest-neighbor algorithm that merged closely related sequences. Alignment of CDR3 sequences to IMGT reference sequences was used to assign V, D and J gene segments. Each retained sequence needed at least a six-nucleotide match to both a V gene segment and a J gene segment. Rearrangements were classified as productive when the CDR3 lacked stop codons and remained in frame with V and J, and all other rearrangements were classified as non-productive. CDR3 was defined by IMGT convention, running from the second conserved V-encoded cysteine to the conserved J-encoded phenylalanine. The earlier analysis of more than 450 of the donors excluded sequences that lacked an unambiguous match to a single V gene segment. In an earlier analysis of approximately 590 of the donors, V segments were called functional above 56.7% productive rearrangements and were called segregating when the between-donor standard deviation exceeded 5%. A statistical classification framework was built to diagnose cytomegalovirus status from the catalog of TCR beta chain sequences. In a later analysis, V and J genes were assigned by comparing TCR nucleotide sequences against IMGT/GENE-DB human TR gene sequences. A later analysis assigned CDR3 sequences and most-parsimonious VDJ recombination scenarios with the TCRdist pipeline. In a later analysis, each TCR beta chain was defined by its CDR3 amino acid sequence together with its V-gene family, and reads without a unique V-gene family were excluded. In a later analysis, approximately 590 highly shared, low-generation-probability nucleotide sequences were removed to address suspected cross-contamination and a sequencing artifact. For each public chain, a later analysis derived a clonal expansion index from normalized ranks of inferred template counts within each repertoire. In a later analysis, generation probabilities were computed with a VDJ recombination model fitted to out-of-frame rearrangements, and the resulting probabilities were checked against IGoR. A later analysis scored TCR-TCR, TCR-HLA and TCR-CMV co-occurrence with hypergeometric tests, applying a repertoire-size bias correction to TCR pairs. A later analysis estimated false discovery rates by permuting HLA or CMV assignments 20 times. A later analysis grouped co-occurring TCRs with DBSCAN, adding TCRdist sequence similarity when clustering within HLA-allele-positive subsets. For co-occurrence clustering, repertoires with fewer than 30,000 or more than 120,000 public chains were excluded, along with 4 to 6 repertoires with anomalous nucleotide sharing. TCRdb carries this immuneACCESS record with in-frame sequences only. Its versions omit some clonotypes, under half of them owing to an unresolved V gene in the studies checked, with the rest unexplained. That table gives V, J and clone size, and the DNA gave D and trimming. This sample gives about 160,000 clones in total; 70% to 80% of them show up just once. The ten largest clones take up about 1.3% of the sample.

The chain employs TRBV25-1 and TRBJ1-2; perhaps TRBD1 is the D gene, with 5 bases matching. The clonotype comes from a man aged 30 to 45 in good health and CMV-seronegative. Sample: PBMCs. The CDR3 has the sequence CASSEFDTKGYGYTF. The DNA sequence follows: TGTGCCAGCAGTGAATTCGACACCAAGGGGTATGGCTACACCTTC.